Presented here are 18 T cell receptor beta chains from one specimen sequenced in a study of blood T cell repertoires in COVID-19. Sequencing was performed with immunoSEQ multiplex PCR; in TCRdb, only in-frame clones are kept and a portion is missing. This sample yields 250,000 or so clones, of which around 93% are seen a single time; around 2.8% belongs to the top ten. Sequencing was performed on PBMCs or T cells enriched from blood (not recorded which). These receptors were collected from a man aged 35 to 55 who had been exposed to COVID-19.

The gene calls are TRBV6-2 or TRBV6-3 and TRBJ2-3; D is unresolved. Deletions cut 4 bases from V and 7 bases from J, with 9 bases between. CDR3 length equals 12 residues. Germline V lookup: CDR1 MNHEY, CDR2 SVGEGT. The CDR3 is CASSWLVYTQYF. In DNA, the CDR3 is TGTGCCAGCAGTTGGCTAGTTTATACGCAGTATTTT.

The rearrangement links TRBV29-1 to TRBJ1-1; 7 nucleotides agree with TRBD1. The germline CDR1 and CDR2 sequences are SQVTM and ANQGSEA. The CDR3 has 14 amino acids. The junction had 12 bases not matched to a gene; V was cut back by 7 bases and J by 4 bases. The CDR3 here is CSAGNRQGGTEAFF. CDR3 in DNA: TGCAGCGCCGGTAATAGACAGGGAGGCACTGAAGCTTTCTTT.

The chain has TRBV27 and TRBJ1-1; tentatively, D is TRBD1 (5 bases). The CDR3 consists of 13 residues. Trimming removed 6 bases from V and 5 bases from J, with 13 bases in between. Per the germline V gene, CDR1 is MNHEY and CDR2 is SMNVEV (reference sequence). CDR3 loop: CASSRPRGTEAFF. DNA for the CDR3: TGTGCCAGCAGCCGGCCACGGGGGACTGAAGCTTTCTTT.

The rearrangement uses TRBV5-1 and TRBJ2-5; 8 bases map to TRBD2. V lost 4 bases and J lost 2; bases outside the gene matches: 4. Per the germline V gene, CDR1 is SGHRS and CDR2 is YFSETQ. This CDR3 is 14 amino acids long. In DNA form, the CDR3 reads TGCGCCAGCAGCATACTAGCGGATCAAGAGACCCAGTACTTC. Its protein is CASSILADQETQYF.

The table lists this clone with a count of one. For the CDR3, the DNA is TGCGCCAGCAGCTTTACTAGCGGGAGGGCCAATGAGCAGTTCTTC. It codes for CASSFTSGRANEQFF. The chain couples TRBV5-1 to TRBJ2-1, with 13 bases that match TRBD2. Unmatched junction bases numbered 2, after V lost 2 bases and J lost 6 bases. Germline V gene lookup returns CDR1 SGHRS and CDR2 YFSETQ. The CDR3 runs 15 residues.

This clone was observed once. The rearrangement uses TRBV24-1 and TRBJ2-1; TRBD1 agrees at 8 bases. This CDR3 contains 15 residues. After removal of 3 bases from V and 3 bases from J, the junction contained 3 bases not matched to a gene. The germline V gene encodes CDR1 KGHDR and CDR2 SFDVKD. The CDR3 protein is CATSDNGQGYNEQFF. The DNA of the CDR3 is TGTGCCACCAGTGATAATGGACAGGGCTACAATGAGCAGTTCTTC.

The chain couples TRBV5-1 to TRBJ2-1; a weak D match, TRBD2 (6 bases). Germline V CDR1 and CDR2: SGHRS, YFSETQ. The V end was cut by 2 bases, the J end by 4 bases, with 13 bases between. The CDR3 contains 15 residues. CDR3 sequence: CASSFEGGGYNEQFF. The CDR3 DNA sequence: TGCGCCAGCAGCTTCGAGGGAGGCGGATACAATGAGCAGTTCTTC.

The DNA for the CDR3 is TGTGCCAGCATGGAGGCGGAGGGGAACCAAGAGACCCAGTACTTC. Its translation is CASMEAEGNQETQYF. The chain couples TRBV6-5 to TRBJ2-5; D might be TRBD2 (6 bases). V was clipped by 7 bases and J by 0 bases, with 15 bases between them. CDR3 size: 15 residues. Germline lookup yields CDR1 MNHEY and CDR2 SVGAGI.

The CDR3 reads CAISETAVTGPQHF. The CDR3 nucleotides read TGTGCCATCAGTGAGACAGCGGTAACTGGGCCCCAGCATTTT. This chain links TRBV10-3 with TRBJ1-5; D uncertain. V was clipped by 2 bases and J by 9 bases, with 14 bases between them. The CDR3 consists of 14 residues. The germline gives CDR1 ENHRY, CDR2 SYGVKD.

This clone has just a few counts. The chain links TRBV5-6 to TRBJ1-4; unclear D gene. The CDR3 has 14 residues. V was shortened by 5 bases and J by 0 bases, with 8 bases between the two germline ends. Germline assignment: CDR1 SGHDT and CDR2 YYEEEE. The CDR3 DNA sequence: TGTGCCAGCAGTCCCGGGACAACTAATGAAAAACTGTTTTTT. Translating gives CASSPGTTNEKLFF.

The chain recombines TRBV2 with TRBJ2-2; 9 bases agree with TRBD1. Germline-derived CDR1 and CDR2 are SNHLY and FYNNEI. The V gene end was trimmed by 6 bases and the J gene end by 5 bases; junction bases not matched to a gene: 7. CDR3 size: 15 residues. The CDR3 reads CASRKTGTGTGELFF. The CDR3 DNA follows: TGTGCCAGCAGGAAGACCGGGACAGGGACCGGGGAGCTGTTTTTT.

DNA for the CDR3: TGTGCCATCGAGACAGGTCTAGCTTTCTTT. Its protein product is CAIETGLAFF. This rearrangement joins TRBV6-5 to TRBJ1-1, with D tentatively TRBD1 (6 bases). Germline CDR1 is MNHEY and CDR2 is SVGAGI. Trimming removed 10 bases at V and 10 bases at J, with 13 bases between. The CDR3 sequence is 10 residues long.

This clone counts as medium-sized. The chain has TRBV5-6 and TRBJ1-1; D is unresolved. Trimming cost V 0 bases and J 5 bases, with 11 bases left between them. CDR3 length equals 14 residues. Germline V gene data show CDR1 as SGHDT and CDR2 as YYEEEE. In DNA, the CDR3 is TGTGCCAGCAGCTTGGAAGAGGCTGTTACTGAAGCTTTCTTT. Protein sequence: CASSLEEAVTEAFF.

The chain employs TRBV30 and TRBJ1-1; 7 positions match TRBD1. Germline-derived CDR1 and CDR2 are GTSNPN and SVGIG (reference sequence). Trimming at V came to 8 bases and at J to 2 bases, leaving 2 bases not matched to a gene. The CDR3 sequence is 11 residues long. The CDR3 sequence: CAGDSNTEAFF. CDR3 in DNA: TGTGCCGGGGACAGCAACACTGAAGCTTTCTTT.

V usage is TRBV15 and J usage is TRBJ2-7; 13 bases match TRBD2. CDR1 LNHNV and CDR2 YYDKDF come from the germline V gene (reference sequence). This CDR3 is 15 amino acids long. V lost 5 bases, J lost 5 bases, and 6 bases stayed unmatched. The CDR3 nucleotides read TGTGCCACCAGCGGGACTAGCGGGATGTCCCACGAGCAGTACTTC. This sequence encodes CATSGTSGMSHEQYF.

This clone was recorded once. The chain joins TRBV7-9 to TRBJ1-1, with 9 bases lining up with TRBD1. Unmatched junction bases numbered 5, after V lost 5 bases and J lost 4 bases. Germline CDR1 reads SEHNR; CDR2 reads FQNEAQ (reference sequence). The CDR3 is 14 amino acids. Here the CDR3 DNA reads TGTGCCAGCAGCCCACAGGGGGCGGGCACTGAAGCTTTCTTT. This gives the protein CASSPQGAGTEAFF.

This chain uses TRBV19 with TRBJ1-2; no reliable D call. Between the trimmed V and J ends, which lost 7 bases and 8 bases, there was a span of 17 bases. Germline lookup yields CDR1 LNHDA and CDR2 SQIVND (reference sequence). The CDR3 loop spans 13 amino acids. The CDR3 sequence is CASTVSGVLGYTF. The CDR3 DNA reads as TGTGCCAGTACCGTCTCCGGGGTATTGGGCTACACCTTC.

As regards this clone: The junction departs from germline at one end; a sequencing error may be responsible. This sequence joins TRBV7-7 and TRBJ2-3, with TRBD2 matching over 11 bases. Per the germline V gene, CDR1 is SSHAT and CDR2 is FNYEAQ (reference sequence). The CDR3 totals 14 residues. In nucleotides, the CDR3 is TGTGCTAGCAGCTTAGCGGGAGGGGCAGATACGCAGTATTTT. It specifies CASSLAGGADTQYF.